This T cell receptor beta chain was obtained from a study of CD8+CD57+ T cells in acquired aplastic anemia. Across the whole study: Sorted CD4+ and CD8+ cells gave an average of approximately 3.1 ug of DNA. Healthy donor CD4+ samples were sequenced to a depth that averaged roughly 9.9 million reads. General study points: Any difference that existed in CD8+ Simpson's diversity between patients and controls was not significant.

There are a few counts of this clonotype. Its antigen remains unidentified. Profiling that covered TCR beta VDJ and CDR3 relied on genomic DNA as its template. TCRdb independently ran MiXCR on the reads; one entry per CDR3 protein. The data contain 200,000 to 250,000 distinct CDR3 sequences, under 65% of them singletons. The V gene's germline CDR1 is SGHVS and CDR2 FQNEAQ. V shed 6 bases and J 9 bases; nucleotides not matched to a gene: 1. The length of the CDR3 is 11 residues. This clonotype was obtained from a human donor in good health. Sequencing was carried out using sorted CD4+, CD8+, or CD8+CD57+ T cells (not recorded which) from PBMCs. The V call is TRBV7-8, the J call TRBJ2-1; TRBD1 agrees at 8 bases. The DNA for the CDR3 is TGTGCCAGCAGGACAGGGGCTGAGCAGTTCTTC. Amino acids: CASRTGAEQFF. Full variable domain (remainder filled in from reference TRBV7-8 and TRBJ2-1): GAGVSQSPRYKVAKRGQDVALRCDPISGHVSLFWYQQALGQGPEFLTYFQNEAQLDKSGLPSDRFFAERPEGSVSTLKIQRTQQEDSAVYLCASRTGAEQFFGPGTRLTVL.